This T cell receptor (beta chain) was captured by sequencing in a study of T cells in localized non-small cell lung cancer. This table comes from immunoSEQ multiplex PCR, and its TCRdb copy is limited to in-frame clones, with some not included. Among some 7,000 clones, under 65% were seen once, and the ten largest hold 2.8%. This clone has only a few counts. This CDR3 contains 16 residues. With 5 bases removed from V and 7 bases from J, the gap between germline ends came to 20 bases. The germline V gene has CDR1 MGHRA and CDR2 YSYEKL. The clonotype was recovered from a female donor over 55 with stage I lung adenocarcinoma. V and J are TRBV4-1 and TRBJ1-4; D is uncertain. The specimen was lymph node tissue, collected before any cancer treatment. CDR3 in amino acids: CASSSPREHLIEKLFF. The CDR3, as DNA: TGCGCCAGCAGCTCCCCACGGGAACACCTGATTGAAAAACTGTTTTTT.